Listed below are T cell receptor beta chains from one sample, sequenced in a study of blood T cells in healthy people across ages. TCRdb itself ran the 5' RACE reads through MiXCR, one entry per CDR3 protein. The sample carries about a million distinct CDR3 sequences, around two fifths recorded once. Sequencing input: blood. All receptors derive from a man younger than 35 in good health. Each CDR3 is given with its conserved first and last residue. The D gene is left open where the match is weak. Clone size is stated in some rows and not others, as once, few, many or a class when expanded.

J gene | CDR3 length | clone size | V gene | D gene | CDR3 DNA | CDR3 protein
TRBJ1-1 | 12 | - | TRBV12-3/TRBV12-4 | - | TGTGCCAGCAGTTCTGGGGGGTTTGAAGCTTTCTTT | CASSSGGFEAFF
TRBJ2-7 | 13 | few | TRBV6-2/TRBV6-3 | - | TGTGCCAGCAGTGGGGCGTCCGGCTACGAGCAGTACTTC | CASSGASGYEQYF
TRBJ1-2 | 13 | - | TRBV9 | - | TGTGCCAGCAGAAGCATAGCCCACTATGGCTACACCTTC | CASRSIAHYGYTF
TRBJ2-1 | 16 | few | TRBV20-1 | - | TGCAGTGCTAGACCTCGACTAGGGAACTCCTACAATGAGCAGTTCTTC | CSARPRLGNSYNEQFF
TRBJ2-5 | 14 | many | TRBV27 | - | TGTGCCAGCAGTCCCGGGACTTCCCAAGAGACCCAGTACTTC | CASSPGTSQETQYF
TRBJ1-1 | 15 | once | TRBV20-1 | - | TGCAGTGCTAGGGACGGCGGTATCGTGAACACTGAAGCTTTCTTT | CSARDGGIVNTEAFF
TRBJ1-2 | 16 | - | TRBV5-1 | TRBD1 | TGCGCCAGCAGCTTGTTCCAGGGGGCGACTGGAAATGGCTACACCTTC | CASSLFQGATGNGYTF
TRBJ2-3 | 14 | - | TRBV12-3/TRBV12-4 | - | TGTGCCAGCATAAAGGATGGGGGCACAGATGCGGAATATTTT | CASIKDGGTDAEYF
TRBJ2-3 | 17 | few | TRBV18 | TRBD2 | TGTGCCAGCTCACCCGGCGGGGGGCAGAGTAGCACAGATACGCAGTATTTT | CASSPGGGQSSTDTQYF
TRBJ2-3 | 13 | few | TRBV7-8 | - | TGTGCCAGCAGCCTCTTAGACCCCGATACGCAGTATTTT | CASSLLDPDTQYF
TRBJ2-3 | 14 | - | TRBV3-1 | TRBD2 | TGTGCCAGCAGCCCCTGGAGGGAGGGGGATACGCAGTATTTT | CASSPWREGDTQYF
TRBJ1-4 | 15 | few | TRBV7-2 | - | TGTGCCAGCAGCCCCCTGACGGCCTTAAATGAAAAACTGTTTTTT | CASSPLTALNEKLFF
TRBJ1-6 | 16 | - | TRBV21-1 | - | TGTGCCAGCAGCAAAAGATGGACACATTATAATTCACCCCTCCACTTT | CASSKRWTHYNSPLHF
TRBJ2-1 | 16 | - | TRBV4-1 | TRBD2 | TGCGCCAGCAGCGGTCGACTAGCGGGCTCCTACAATGAGCAGTTCTTC | CASSGRLAGSYNEQFF
TRBJ2-2 | 15 | - | TRBV7-2 | - | TGTGCCAGCAGCCTGATGACAGTTAACACCGGGGAGCTGTTTTTT | CASSLMTVNTGELFF
TRBJ2-3 | 14 | many | TRBV7-9 | - | TGTGCCAGCAGCACCCGGGAAAGCACAGATACGCAGTATTTT | CASSTRESTDTQYF
TRBJ1-2 | 14 | - | TRBV20-1 | - | TGCAGTGCGCCCCCCGCAGGACTGTTCTATGGCTACACCTTC | CSAPPAGLFYGYTF
TRBJ1-5 | 13 | few | TRBV12-3/TRBV12-4 | - | TGTGCCAGCAGTTCATCGGACCATCAGCCCCAGCATTTT | CASSSSDHQPQHF
TRBJ2-3 | 14 | many | TRBV7-2 | - | TGTGCCAGCAGCTTAGGGCCAGAACAAGATACGCAGTATTTT | CASSLGPEQDTQYF
TRBJ1-1 | 13 | - | TRBV7-2 | - | TGTGCCAGCAGCCCTTCGGGGGGTTCTGAAGCTTTCTTT | CASSPSGGSEAFF
TRBJ1-1 | 15 | - | TRBV7-9 | TRBD1 | TGTGAACTAAGGGACAGCCCAACAGTGAACACTGAAGCTTTCTTT | CELRDSPTVNTEAFF
TRBJ1-2 | 12 | - | TRBV4-2 | - | TGTGCCAGCAGCCGGGACTTGGAGGGCTACACCTTC | CASSRDLEGYTF
TRBJ2-3 | 13 | - | TRBV9 | TRBD1 | TGTGCCAGCAGCGGACAGGGATCAGATACGCAGTATTTT | CASSGQGSDTQYF
TRBJ2-5 | 14 | - | TRBV5-1 | - | TGCGCCAGCAGCCCCCGACTTGGTGAAGAGACCCAGTACTTC | CASSPRLGEETQYF
TRBJ1-3 | 18 | - | TRBV27 | - | TGTGCCAGCAGTTCGGGGATAGGGGACATTTTCTCTGGAAACACCATATATTTT | CASSSGIGDIFSGNTIYF
TRBJ1-4 | 15 | - | TRBV10-3 | - | TGTGCCATCAGTGAAGAGGGACGCCTGAATGAAAAACTGTTTTTT | CAISEEGRLNEKLFF
TRBJ2-7 | 14 | - | TRBV20-1 | TRBD1 | TGCAGTGCTAGAGGGGGACAGGGGTCCTACGAGCAGTACTTC | CSARGGQGSYEQYF
TRBJ1-1 | 20 | few | TRBV6-5 | TRBD1 | TGTGCCAGCAGTTACTCGTTGTTGAGAGACAGGGGATTACGGAACACTGAAGCTTTCTTT | CASSYSLLRDRGLRNTEAFF
TRBJ2-5 | 14 | - | TRBV7-9 | TRBD2 | TGTGCCAGCAGCTTAGTGGGACTAGCGAGCAACCAGTACTTC | CASSLVGLASNQYF
TRBJ2-5 | 14 | - | TRBV4-2 | TRBD2 | TGTGCCAGCAGACTAGCGGGGGGGAACAATGAGCAGTACTTC | CASRLAGGNNEQYF
TRBJ2-3 | 15 | once | TRBV27 | - | TGTGCCAGCAGTTTATGGGGGTCCTCCATAGATACGCAGTATTTT | CASSLWGSSIDTQYF
TRBJ2-3 | 18 | few | TRBV4-2 | TRBD2 | TGTGCCAGCAGCCTTACCCCACTAGCGGGGGGCTTAACAGATACGCAGTATTTT | CASSLTPLAGGLTDTQYF
TRBJ1-2 | 14 | - | TRBV3-1 | TRBD1 | TGTGCCTGCAGCCAAGCAACAAGGGGGCTTGGCTACACCTTC | CACSQATRGLGYTF
TRBJ1-1 | 14 | few | TRBV29-1 | - | TGCAGCGTACGTGCGTTACAGCAAAACACTGAAGCTTTCTTT | CSVRALQQNTEAFF
TRBJ2-1 | 15 | - | TRBV11-2 | - | TGTGCCAGCATCTTAGAACGGGGCTCCTACAATGAGCAGTTCTTC | CASILERGSYNEQFF
TRBJ2-1 | 19 | few | TRBV7-9 | - | TGTGCCAGCAGCCAGCTCGACCTTGAGGCCGGCAAGGCTTGGAATGAGCAGTTCTTC | CASSQLDLEAGKAWNEQFF
TRBJ1-2 | 11 | - | TRBV20-1 | - | TGCGGTGCCCCCTCGGGGAGGGCCTACACCTTC | CGAPSGRAYTF
TRBJ1-4 | 13 | few | TRBV25-1 | - | TGTGCCAGCAGTGGGGCAGGGGATGAAAAACTGTTTTTT | CASSGAGDEKLFF
TRBJ1-1 | 13 | - | TRBV20-1 | - | TGCAGTGCTGGGATAACTCCCGAGGCTGAAGCTTTCTTT | CSAGITPEAEAFF
TRBJ2-7 | 11 | - | TRBV12-3/TRBV12-4 | - | TGTGCCAGCAGTTTAGCTTTCGAGCAGTACTTC | CASSLAFEQYF
TRBJ2-3 | 16 | - | TRBV28 | TRBD1 | TGTGCCAGCAGTCCCCGGGACAGGGAAAGCACAGATACGCAGTATTTT | CASSPRDRESTDTQYF
TRBJ1-1 | 12 | - | TRBV27 | TRBD1 | TGTGCCAGCAGTGGGGCAGGGGGGCAAGCTTTCTTT | CASSGAGGQAFF
TRBJ2-3 | 17 | - | TRBV20-1 | TRBD2 | TGCAGTGCTAGAACCGACTACCGGGGGGATTACACAGATACGCAGTATTTT | CSARTDYRGDYTDTQYF
TRBJ2-1 | 16 | few | TRBV4-1 | TRBD1 | TGCGCCAGCAGCCAAACAAACAGGGGGGACTACAATGAGCAGTTCTTC | CASSQTNRGDYNEQFF
TRBJ2-7 | 17 | - | TRBV14 | - | TGTGCCAGCAGCCAAACCATACCCCGGGACGGGACCTACGAGCAGTACTTC | CASSQTIPRDGTYEQYF
TRBJ2-7 | 13 | few | TRBV6-6 | - | TGTGCCAGCAGGTACTATGACGGCTACGAGCAGTACTTC | CASRYYDGYEQYF
TRBJ2-5 | 15 | - | TRBV7-9 | - | TGTGCCAGCAGCTCCAGGGGCCCAAACCAAGAGACCCAGTACTTC | CASSSRGPNQETQYF
TRBJ2-1 | 11 | many | TRBV20-1 | - | TGCAGTGCTAGACTAGTCGATGAGCAGTTCTTC | CSARLVDEQFF
TRBJ1-2 | 13 | - | TRBV10-3 | TRBD1 | TGTGCCATCAGTGCGGGGACAGAGATGGGCTGCACCTTC | CAISAGTEMGCTF
TRBJ1-2 | 14 | many | TRBV7-2 | - | TGTGCCAGCAGCTTAGCCACAGTCGCTAAGGGCTACACCTTC | CASSLATVAKGYTF
TRBJ1-2 | 14 | - | TRBV7-9 | - | TGTGCCAGCAGCTCGTCCCTAGTCAGCTATGGCTACACCTTC | CASSSSLVSYGYTF
TRBJ2-3 | 17 | few | TRBV5-1 | TRBD2 | TGCGCCAGCAGCCCATACCAAGCCGGGACTATCACAGATACGCAGTATTTT | CASSPYQAGTITDTQYF
TRBJ1-5 | 19 | - | TRBV27 | TRBD1 | TGTGCCAGCAGTCCCCTAAAGGGGGACAGACTCACTAGCAATCAGCCCCAGCATTTT | CASSPLKGDRLTSNQPQHF